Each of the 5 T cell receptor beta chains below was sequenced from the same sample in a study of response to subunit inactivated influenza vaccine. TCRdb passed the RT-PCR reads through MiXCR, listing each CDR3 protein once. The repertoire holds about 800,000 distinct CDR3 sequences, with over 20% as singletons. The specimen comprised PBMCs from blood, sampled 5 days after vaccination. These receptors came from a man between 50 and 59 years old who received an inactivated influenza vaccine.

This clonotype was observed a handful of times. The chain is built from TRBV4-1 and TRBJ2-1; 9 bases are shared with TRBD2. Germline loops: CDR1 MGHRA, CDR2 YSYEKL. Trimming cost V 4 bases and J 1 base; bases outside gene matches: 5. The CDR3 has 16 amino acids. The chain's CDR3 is CASSLRGLASYNEQFF. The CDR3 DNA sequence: TGCGCCAGCAGCCTAAGAGGACTAGCGTCCTACAATGAGCAGTTCTTC.

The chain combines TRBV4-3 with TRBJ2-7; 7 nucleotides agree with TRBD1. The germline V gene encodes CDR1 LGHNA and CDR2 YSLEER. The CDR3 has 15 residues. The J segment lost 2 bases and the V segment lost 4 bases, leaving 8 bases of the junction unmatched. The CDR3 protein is CASSPTRTGTYEQYF. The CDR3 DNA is TGCGCCAGCAGCCCAACTAGGACAGGCACCTACGAGCAGTACTTC.

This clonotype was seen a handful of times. Written as DNA, the CDR3 is TGCAGTGCCGCCGCCCTAGCGGGGGGCACAGATACGCAGTATTTT. Residues: CSAAALAGGTDTQYF. The J gene is TRBJ2-3, the V gene TRBV20-1; 10 bases are shared with TRBD2. Germline V CDR1 and CDR2: DFQATT, SNEGSKA (reference sequence). The CDR3 spans 15 residues. The junction had 7 bases not matched to a gene; V was cut back by 6 bases and J by 1 base.

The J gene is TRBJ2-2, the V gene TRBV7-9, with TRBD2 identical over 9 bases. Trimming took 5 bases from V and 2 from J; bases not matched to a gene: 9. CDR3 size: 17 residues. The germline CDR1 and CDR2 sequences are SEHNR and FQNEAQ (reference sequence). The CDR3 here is CASSTPLAGSNTGELFF. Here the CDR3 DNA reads TGTGCCAGCAGCACCCCCCTAGCGGGGAGCAACACCGGGGAGCTGTTTTTT.

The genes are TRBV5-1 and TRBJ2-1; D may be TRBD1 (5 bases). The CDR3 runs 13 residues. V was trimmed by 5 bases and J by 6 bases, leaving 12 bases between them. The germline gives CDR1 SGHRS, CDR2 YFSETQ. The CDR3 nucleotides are TGCGCCAGCAGACCGCCAGGGTTCAATGAGCAGTTCTTC. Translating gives CASRPPGFNEQFF.